This T cell receptor beta chain is from a study of blood T cell repertoires in COVID-19. The wider study: T cells, B-cell-depleted T cells, or PBMCs provided the cDNA or gDNA that served as material.

Study processing details: How many nucleated cells were present was estimated from reference gene primer amplification. Repertoires were generated with immunoSEQ multiplex PCR, while TCRdb's copy carries only in-frame clones and drops some. V, J and clone size are taken as reported in that table, and D and trimming were inferred from the DNA itself. The sample lists 270,000 or so clones, 83% occurring once. Germline V lookup: CDR1 LNHNV, CDR2 YYDKDF (reference sequence). The CDR3 extends over 14 amino acids. V was shortened by 8 bases and J by 4 bases, with 14 bases between the two germline ends. The receptor's source is a woman aged 50 to 65 who had recovered from COVID-19. The chain employs TRBV15 and TRBJ2-2; possibly TRBD1 for D (5 bases). Source material: peripheral blood. CDR3 residues: CATYSTVPTGELFF. The CDR3 nucleotides are TGTGCCACCTATTCGACAGTTCCCACCGGGGAGCTGTTTTTT.